This TCR beta chain stems from a study of graft-versus-host responses after intestinal transplantation. Irradiated, violet-dye-labeled stimulators (roughly 200,000) were plated alongside roughly 200,000 CFSE-labeled responders. Assay: immunoSEQ multiplex PCR; the TCRdb copy retains only in-frame clones and omits some. Of thousands of clones in the sample, approximately 30% were seen once. Study findings and constraints: Declining HvG levels early post-transplant were linked to peak circulating GvH clone levels. Recipient marrow harbored GvH clones, some of which surfaced first in ileum or blood.

This clonotype was sampled from a human patient who was an organ donor for intestinal transplantation. Source: alloreactive CD8+ T cells from a mixed lymphocyte reaction culture, taken before transplantation. The subset denotes: CFSE-low proliferating T cells sorted from approximately 6-day pre-transplant mixed lymphocyte reaction (GvH or HvG direction).

CDR3 DNA: TGTGCCAGCAGTTATGGGCCACGGAATGAGCAGTTCTTC. This translates into CASSYGPRNEQFF. The rearrangement links TRBV6-1 to TRBJ2-1; no reliable D call. The germline V gene has CDR1 MNHNS and CDR2 SASEGT. The CDR3 sequence is 13 residues long. Trimming stripped 5 bases from V and 7 bases from J, with 12 bases between.